This T cell receptor beta chain originates from a study of blood T cell repertoires in COVID-19. Produced via immunoSEQ multiplex PCR; TCRdb's table is partial and in-frame only. Seen here are about 63,000 clones, around 79% observed once, and the top ten hold about 31%. The V and J ends lost 3 bases and 1 base, in that order; junction bases with no gene match: 5. The germline gives CDR1 DFQATT, CDR2 SNEGSKA (reference sequence). The CDR3 has 16 amino acids. The V call is TRBV20-1, the J call TRBJ2-1; 11 bases match TRBD2. The sequence came from a human donor in a cohort sampled during active COVID-19. The sequenced sample consisted of peripheral blood. The CDR3 loop is CSASLLAGVSYNEQFF. In DNA form, the CDR3 reads TGCAGTGCTAGTTTACTAGCGGGAGTGTCCTACAATGAGCAGTTCTTC.